What follows are 8 T cell receptor beta chains derived from one specimen sequenced in a study of blood T cell repertoires in COVID-19. Repertoires were generated with immunoSEQ multiplex PCR, while TCRdb's copy carries only in-frame clones and drops some. The table lists some 250,000 clones, 80% to 90% of them singletons. Material for sequencing was peripheral blood. All receptors derive from a woman older than 75 with COVID-19, enrolled during active disease.

V usage is TRBV27 and J usage is TRBJ1-6, with 9 bases identical to TRBD1. J was trimmed by 3 bases and V by 5 bases; bases with no gene match: 5. This CDR3 is 16 amino acids long. Germline lookup yields CDR1 MNHEY and CDR2 SMNVEV (reference sequence). The CDR3, as DNA: TGTGCCAGCAGTAGCAGGGGACAGGGCTATAATTCACCCCTCCACTTT. This codes for CASSSRGQGYNSPLHF.

J is TRBJ1-3 and V is TRBV5-1, with D maybe TRBD1 (5 bases). V was cut by 4 bases and J by 1 base, with 9 bases left in between. The CDR3 totals 14 residues. CDR1 and CDR2 (germline): SGHRS, YFSETQ. The CDR3 DNA sequence: TGCGCCAGCAGCGCGGGGGGGTCTGGAAACACCATATATTTT. Encoded protein: CASSAGGSGNTIYF. The whole variable domain, filled in from reference TRBV5-1 and TRBJ1-3, reads KAGVTQTPRYLIKTRGQQVTLSCSPISGHRSVSWYQQTPGQGLQFLFEYFSETQRNKGNFPGRFSGRQFSNSRSEMNVSTLELGDSALYLCASSAGGSGNTIYFGEGSWLTVV.

This clone was seen only once. J is TRBJ1-2 and V is TRBV2, with D tentatively TRBD1 (6 bases). Trimming pared 4 bases from V and 5 bases from J, leaving 11 bases between. The CDR3 is made up of 13 amino acids. Per germline, CDR1 SNHLY and CDR2 FYNNEI. CDR3 sequence (DNA): TGTGCCAGCAGTGCGACAGGCCTATATGGCTACACCTTC. It codes for CASSATGLYGYTF.

The chain links TRBV18 to TRBJ1-6; 7 bases match TRBD1. CDR3 length equals 15 residues. V lost 1 base to trimming and J lost 8 bases; unmatched junction nucleotides: 5. The germline V gene has CDR1 KGHSH and CDR2 LQKENI. The CDR3 protein is CASSPRGQVDSPLHF. The CDR3 DNA sequence: TGTGCCAGCTCACCACGCGGACAGGTGGATTCACCCCTCCACTTT. Supplemented by reference TRBV18 and TRBJ1-6, the full variable domain reads NAGVMQNPRHLVRRRGQEARLRCSPMKGHSHVYWYRQLPEEGLKFMVYLQKENIIDESGMPKERFSAEFPKEGPSILRIQQVVRGDSAAYFCASSPRGQVDSPLHFGNGTRLTVT.

The chain employs TRBV5-5 and TRBJ1-1, with 10 bases aligning to TRBD1. Germline trimming cut 7 bases from V and 7 bases from J; bases unmatched to any gene: 13. Germline loops: CDR1 SGHKS, CDR2 YYEKEE (reference sequence). The CDR3 covers 15 residues. This CDR3 reads CASLRQGANMGEAFF. The CDR3 coding sequence is TGTGCCAGCCTGCGACAGGGGGCGAATATGGGTGAAGCTTTCTTT.

This rearrangement joins TRBV6-6 to TRBJ1-2; D possibly corresponds to TRBD1 (6 bases). Trimming removed 5 bases at V and 4 bases at J, with 11 bases between. This CDR3 contains 13 residues. Per the germline V gene, CDR1 is MNHNY and CDR2 is SVGAGI (reference sequence). The CDR3 region is CASSPDSFYGYTF. In nucleotides, the CDR3 is TGTGCCAGCAGTCCGGACAGCTTCTATGGCTACACCTTC.

The chain links TRBV18 to TRBJ2-7, with D perhaps TRBD1 (5 bases). V was trimmed by 6 bases and J by 3 bases, leaving 18 bases between them. The germline CDR1 and CDR2 sequences are KGHSH and LQKENI. The CDR3 loop spans 15 amino acids. The CDR3 DNA reads TGTGCCAGCTCTCCCCAGGGTCGTTCTAACTACGAGCAGTACTTC. Translation gives CASSPQGRSNYEQYF. Supplemented by reference TRBV18 and TRBJ2-7, the full variable domain reads NAGVMQNPRHLVRRRGQEARLRCSPMKGHSHVYWYRQLPEEGLKFMVYLQKENIIDESGMPKERFSAEFPKEGPSILRIQQVVRGDSAAYFCASSPQGRSNYEQYFGPGTRLTVT.

The CDR3 is CAITSQGTIGYTF. The CDR3 DNA reads TGTGCCATCACCTCCCAGGGGACGATCGGCTACACCTTC. This chain uses TRBV10-3 with TRBJ1-2; D perhaps matches TRBD1 (6 bases). V dropped 7 bases and J dropped 8 bases, with 17 bases sitting between them. Germline loops: CDR1 ENHRY, CDR2 SYGVKD. The CDR3 loop spans 13 amino acids.